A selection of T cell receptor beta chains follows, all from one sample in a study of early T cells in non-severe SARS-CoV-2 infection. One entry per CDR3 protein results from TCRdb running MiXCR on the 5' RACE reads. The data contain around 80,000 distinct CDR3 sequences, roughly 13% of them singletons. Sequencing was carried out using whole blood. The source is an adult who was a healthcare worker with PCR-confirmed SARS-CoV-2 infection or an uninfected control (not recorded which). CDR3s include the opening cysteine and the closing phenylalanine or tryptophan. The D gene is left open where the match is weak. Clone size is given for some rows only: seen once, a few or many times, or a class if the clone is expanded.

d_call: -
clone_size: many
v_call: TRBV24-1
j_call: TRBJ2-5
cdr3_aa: CATRKTGHSQETQYF
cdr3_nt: TGTGCCACCAGGAAAACGGGACACTCACAAGAGACCCAGTACTTC

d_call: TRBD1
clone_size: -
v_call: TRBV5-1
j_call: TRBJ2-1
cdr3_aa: CASSPGTGGSNEQFF
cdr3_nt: TGCGCCAGCAGCCCCGGGACAGGAGGTTCGAATGAGCAGTTCTTC

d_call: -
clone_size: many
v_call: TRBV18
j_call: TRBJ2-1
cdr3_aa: CASSPPGYHSYNEQFF
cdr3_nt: TGTGCCAGCTCACCCCCAGGGTACCATTCCTACAATGAGCAGTTCTTC

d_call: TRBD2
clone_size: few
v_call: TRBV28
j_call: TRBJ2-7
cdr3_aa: CASSPGGSGRFGEQYF
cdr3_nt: TGTGCCAGCAGTCCCGGGGGTAGCGGGAGATTCGGGGAGCAGTACTTC

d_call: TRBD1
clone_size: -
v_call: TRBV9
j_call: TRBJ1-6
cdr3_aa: CASSVDTGVVSPLHF
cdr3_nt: TGTGCCAGCAGCGTAGACACAGGGGTGGTATCACCCCTCCACTTT

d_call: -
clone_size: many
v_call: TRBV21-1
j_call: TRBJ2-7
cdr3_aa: CASSKEGQEHYEQYF
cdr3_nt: TGTGCCAGCAGCAAGGAAGGACAGGAACACTACGAGCAGTACTTC

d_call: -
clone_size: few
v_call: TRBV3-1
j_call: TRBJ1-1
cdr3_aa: CASSHGGASTEAFF
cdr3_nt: TGTGCCAGCAGCCATGGGGGGGCGTCCACTGAAGCTTTCTTT

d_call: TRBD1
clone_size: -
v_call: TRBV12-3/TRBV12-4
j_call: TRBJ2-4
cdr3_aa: CASTRGLAKNIQYF
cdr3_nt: TGTGCCAGCACCAGGGGGCTAGCCAAAAACATTCAGTACTTC

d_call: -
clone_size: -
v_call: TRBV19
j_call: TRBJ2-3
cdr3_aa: CASSSSGGYDTQYF
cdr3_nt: TGTGCCAGTAGTTCTAGTGGGGGGTATGATACGCAGTATTTT

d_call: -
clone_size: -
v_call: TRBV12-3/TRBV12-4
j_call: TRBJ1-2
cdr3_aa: CASSTTGLVYGYTF
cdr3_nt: TGTGCCAGCAGTACCACGGGACTGGTCTATGGCTACACCTTC

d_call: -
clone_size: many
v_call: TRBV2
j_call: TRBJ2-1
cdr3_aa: CASRSLMGARNEQFF
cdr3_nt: TGTGCCAGCAGATCGCTTATGGGGGCTAGAAATGAGCAGTTCTTC

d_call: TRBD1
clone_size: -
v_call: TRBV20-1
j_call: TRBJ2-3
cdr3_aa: CSAVEGGSSTDTQYF
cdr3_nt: TGCAGTGCTGTCGAAGGGGGCTCAAGCACAGATACGCAGTATTTT

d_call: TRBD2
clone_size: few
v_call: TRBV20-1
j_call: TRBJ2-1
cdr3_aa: CSVGPGTRSRDEQFF
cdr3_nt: TGCAGTGTAGGTCCGGGGACTAGGAGTCGCGATGAGCAGTTCTTC

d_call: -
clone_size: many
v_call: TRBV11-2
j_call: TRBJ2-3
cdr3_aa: CASSYPGADTQYF
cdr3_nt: TGTGCCAGCAGCTACCCGGGGGCAGATACGCAGTATTTT

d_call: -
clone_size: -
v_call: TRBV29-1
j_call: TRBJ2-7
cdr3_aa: CSARREAYEQYF
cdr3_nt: TGCAGCGCCCGAAGGGAGGCCTACGAGCAGTACTTC

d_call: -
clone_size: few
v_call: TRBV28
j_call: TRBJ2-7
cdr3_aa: CASSGPGISYEQYF
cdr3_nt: TGTGCCAGCAGCGGACCCGGGATCTCCTACGAGCAGTACTTC

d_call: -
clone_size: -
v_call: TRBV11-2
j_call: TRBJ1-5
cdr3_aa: CASSLGGAVNQPQHF
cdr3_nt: TGTGCCAGCAGCTTAGGGGGGGCGGTCAATCAGCCCCAGCATTTT

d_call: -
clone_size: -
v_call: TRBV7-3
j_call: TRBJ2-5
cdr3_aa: CASSLNGAQETQYF
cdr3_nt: TGTGCCAGCAGCTTAAACGGGGCCCAAGAGACCCAGTACTTC

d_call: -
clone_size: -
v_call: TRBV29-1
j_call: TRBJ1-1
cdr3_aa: CSVAGHYTEAFF
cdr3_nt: TGCAGCGTGGCCGGGCACTACACTGAAGCTTTCTTT

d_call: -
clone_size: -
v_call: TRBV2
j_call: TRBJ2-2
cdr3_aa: CASIGGVGGELFF
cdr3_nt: TGTGCCAGCATTGGGGGCGTCGGCGGGGAGCTGTTTTTT

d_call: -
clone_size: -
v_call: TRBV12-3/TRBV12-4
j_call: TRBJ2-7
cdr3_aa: CASSIGQTSYEQYF
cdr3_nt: TGTGCCAGCAGCATCGGACAGACCTCCTACGAGCAGTACTTC

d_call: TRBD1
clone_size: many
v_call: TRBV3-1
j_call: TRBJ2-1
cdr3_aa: CASSQDQDRGQFF
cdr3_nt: TGTGCCAGCAGCCAAGATCAGGACAGGGGACAGTTCTTC

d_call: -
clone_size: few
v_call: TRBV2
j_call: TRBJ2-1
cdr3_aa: CASRERDLSYNEQFF
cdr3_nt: TGTGCCAGCAGAGAACGGGACCTCTCCTACAATGAGCAGTTCTTC

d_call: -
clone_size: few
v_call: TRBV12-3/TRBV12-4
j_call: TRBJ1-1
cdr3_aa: CASSLQAPNTEAFF
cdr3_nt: TGTGCCAGCAGTTTACAGGCACCGAACACTGAAGCTTTCTTT

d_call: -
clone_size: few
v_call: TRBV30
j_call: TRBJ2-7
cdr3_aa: CAWSTPGLEAYEQYF
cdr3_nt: TGTGCCTGGTCTACACCGGGACTTGAAGCCTACGAGCAGTACTTC

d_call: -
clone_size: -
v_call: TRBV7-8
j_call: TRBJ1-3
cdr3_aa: CASSLAPGSSGNTIYF
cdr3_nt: TGTGCCAGCAGCTTAGCGCCCGGCAGCTCTGGAAACACCATATATTTT

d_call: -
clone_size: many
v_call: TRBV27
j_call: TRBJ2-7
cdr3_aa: CASSRGVEQYF
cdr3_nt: TGTGCCAGCAGTAGGGGGGTAGAGCAGTACTTC

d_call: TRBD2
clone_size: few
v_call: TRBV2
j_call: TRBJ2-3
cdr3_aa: CASRTAGGTDTQYF
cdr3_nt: TGTGCCAGCAGGACCGCGGGGGGCACAGATACGCAGTATTTT

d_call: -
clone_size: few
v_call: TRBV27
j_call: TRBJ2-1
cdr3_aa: CASSILGGNNEQFF
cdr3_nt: TGTGCCAGCAGTATACTTGGGGGAAACAATGAGCAGTTCTTC

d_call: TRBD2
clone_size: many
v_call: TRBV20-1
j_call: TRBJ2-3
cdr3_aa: CSARGGSHRTDTQYF
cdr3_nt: TGCAGTGCTAGGGGCGGGAGCCATCGCACAGATACGCAGTATTTT

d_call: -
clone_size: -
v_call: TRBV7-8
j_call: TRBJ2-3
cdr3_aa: CASSGFWATDTQYF
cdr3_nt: TGTGCCAGCAGCGGTTTTTGGGCGACAGATACGCAGTATTTT

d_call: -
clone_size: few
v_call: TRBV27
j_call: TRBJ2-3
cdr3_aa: CASSADGYTDTQYF
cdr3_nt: TGTGCCAGCAGTGCAGACGGATACACAGATACGCAGTATTTT

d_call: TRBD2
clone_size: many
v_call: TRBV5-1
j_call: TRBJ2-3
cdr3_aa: CASSSSGTSGTLTDTQYF
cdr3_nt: TGCGCCAGCAGCTCCTCCGGGACTAGCGGGACGCTCACAGATACGCAGTATTTT

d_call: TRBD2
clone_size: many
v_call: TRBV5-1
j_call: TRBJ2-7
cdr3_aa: CASRAGGNYEQYF
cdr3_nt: TGCGCCAGCAGAGCGGGGGGAAACTACGAGCAGTACTTC

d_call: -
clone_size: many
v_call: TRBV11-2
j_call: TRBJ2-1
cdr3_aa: CASSQSVSGYNEQFF
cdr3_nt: TGTGCCAGCAGCCAGAGCGTCTCCGGGTACAATGAGCAGTTCTTC

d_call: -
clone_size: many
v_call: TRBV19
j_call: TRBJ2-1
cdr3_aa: CASKGLALYNEQFF
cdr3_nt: TGTGCCAGCAAGGGGCTAGCCCTCTACAATGAGCAGTTCTTC

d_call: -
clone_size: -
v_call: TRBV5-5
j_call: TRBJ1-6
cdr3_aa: CASSLGGPGSRSSYNSPLHF
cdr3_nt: TGTGCCAGCAGCTTGGGGGGCCCAGGATCTAGGAGCTCCTATAATTCACCCCTCCACTTT

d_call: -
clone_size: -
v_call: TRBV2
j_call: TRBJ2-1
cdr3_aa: CASSDGQGSNNEQFF
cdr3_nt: TGTGCCAGCAGTGACGGCCAGGGAAGTAACAATGAGCAGTTCTTC

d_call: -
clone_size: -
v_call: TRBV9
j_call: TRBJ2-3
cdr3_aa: CASSVGSSDTQYF
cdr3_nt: TGTGCCAGCAGCGTAGGTAGTTCAGATACGCAGTATTTT

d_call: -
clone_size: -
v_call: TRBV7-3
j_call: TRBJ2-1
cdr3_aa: CASSLRPESSYNEQFF
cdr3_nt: TGTGCCAGCAGCTTACGGCCGGAGAGCTCCTACAATGAGCAGTTCTTC

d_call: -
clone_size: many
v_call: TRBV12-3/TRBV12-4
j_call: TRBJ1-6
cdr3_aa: CASTARGSYNSPLHF
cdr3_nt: TGTGCCAGCACGGCCAGGGGTTCCTATAATTCACCCCTCCACTTT

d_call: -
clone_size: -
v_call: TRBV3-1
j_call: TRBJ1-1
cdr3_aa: CASSSHPWDTEAFF
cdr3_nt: TGTGCCAGCAGCTCACACCCGTGGGACACTGAAGCTTTCTTT

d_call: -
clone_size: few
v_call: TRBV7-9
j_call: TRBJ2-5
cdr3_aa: CASSLGVQETQYF
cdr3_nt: TGTGCCAGCAGCTTAGGGGTCCAAGAGACCCAGTACTTC

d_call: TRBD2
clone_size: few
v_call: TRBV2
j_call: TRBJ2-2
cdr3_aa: CASSAAPQGGTGELFF
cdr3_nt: TGTGCCAGCAGTGCGGCCCCCCAGGGAGGGACCGGGGAGCTGTTTTTT

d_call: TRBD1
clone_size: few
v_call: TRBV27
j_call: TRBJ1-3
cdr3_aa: CASSSLRDRGNTIYF
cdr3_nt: TGTGCCAGCAGTTCCCTCCGGGACAGAGGAAACACCATATATTTT

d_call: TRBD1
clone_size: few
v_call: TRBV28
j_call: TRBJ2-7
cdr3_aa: CASSTPGTGAYEQYF
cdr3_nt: TGTGCCAGCAGTACCCCCGGGACAGGGGCCTACGAGCAGTACTTC

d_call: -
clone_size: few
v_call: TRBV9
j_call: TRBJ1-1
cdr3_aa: CASSETASNTEAFF
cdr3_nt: TGTGCCAGCAGCGAGACAGCGTCAAACACTGAAGCTTTCTTT

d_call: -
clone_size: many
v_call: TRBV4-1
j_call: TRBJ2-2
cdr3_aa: CASSQDAPGSGELFF
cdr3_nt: TGCGCCAGCAGCCAAGATGCCCCGGGTAGCGGGGAGCTGTTTTTT

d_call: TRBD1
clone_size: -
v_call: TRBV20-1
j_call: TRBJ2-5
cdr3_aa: CSARVPGQAKETQYF
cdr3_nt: TGCAGTGCTAGAGTTCCAGGACAGGCCAAAGAGACCCAGTACTTC

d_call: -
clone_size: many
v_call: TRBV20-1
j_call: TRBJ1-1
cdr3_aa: CSAREAVMNTEAFF
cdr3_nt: TGCAGTGCTAGAGAGGCAGTAATGAACACTGAAGCTTTCTTT

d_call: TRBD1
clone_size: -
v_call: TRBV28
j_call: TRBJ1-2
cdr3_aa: CASSPGQGAGYTF
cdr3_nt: TGTGCCAGCAGCCCTGGACAGGGGGCCGGCTACACCTTC